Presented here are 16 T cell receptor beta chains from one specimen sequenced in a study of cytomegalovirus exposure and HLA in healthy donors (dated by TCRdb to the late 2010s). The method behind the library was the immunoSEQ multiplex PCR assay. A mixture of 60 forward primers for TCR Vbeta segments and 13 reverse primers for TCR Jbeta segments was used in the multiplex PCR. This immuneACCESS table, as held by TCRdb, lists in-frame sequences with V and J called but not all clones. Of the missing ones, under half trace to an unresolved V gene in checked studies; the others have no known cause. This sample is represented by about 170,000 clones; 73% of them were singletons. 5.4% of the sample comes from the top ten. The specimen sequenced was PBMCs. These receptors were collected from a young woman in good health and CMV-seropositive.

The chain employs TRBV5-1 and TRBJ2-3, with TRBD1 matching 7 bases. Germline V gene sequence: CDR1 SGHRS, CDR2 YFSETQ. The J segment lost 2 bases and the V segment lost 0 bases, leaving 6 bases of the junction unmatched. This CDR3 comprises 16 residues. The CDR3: CASSLVGQVTTDTQYF. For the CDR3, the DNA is TGCGCCAGCAGCTTGGTCGGACAGGTAACCACAGATACGCAGTATTTT. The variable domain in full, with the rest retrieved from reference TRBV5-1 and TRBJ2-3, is KAGVTQTPRYLIKTRGQQVTLSCSPISGHRSVSWYQQTPGQGLQFLFEYFSETQRNKGNFPGRFSGRQFSNSRSEMNVSTLELGDSALYLCASSLVGQVTTDTQYFGPGTRLTVL.

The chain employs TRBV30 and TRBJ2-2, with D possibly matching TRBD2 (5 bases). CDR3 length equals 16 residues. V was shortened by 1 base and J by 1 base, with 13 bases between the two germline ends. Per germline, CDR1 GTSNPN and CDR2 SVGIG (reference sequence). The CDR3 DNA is TGTGCCTGGAGTGCTACCGGGAAGGAGAACACCGGGGAGCTGTTTTTT. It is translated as CAWSATGKENTGELFF.

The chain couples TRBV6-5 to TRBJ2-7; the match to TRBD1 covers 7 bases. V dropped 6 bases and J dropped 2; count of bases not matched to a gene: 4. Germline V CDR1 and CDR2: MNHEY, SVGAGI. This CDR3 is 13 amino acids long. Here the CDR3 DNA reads TGTGCCAGCAGCCCAGACAGGGCCTACGAGCAGTACTTC. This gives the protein CASSPDRAYEQYF.

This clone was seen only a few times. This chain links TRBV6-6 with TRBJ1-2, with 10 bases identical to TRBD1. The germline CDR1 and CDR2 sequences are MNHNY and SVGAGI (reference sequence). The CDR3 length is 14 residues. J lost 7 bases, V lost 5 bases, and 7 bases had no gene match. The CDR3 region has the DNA TGTGCCAGCAGTCCAGGGACAGGGGAATGTGGCTACACCTTC. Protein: CASSPGTGECGYTF.

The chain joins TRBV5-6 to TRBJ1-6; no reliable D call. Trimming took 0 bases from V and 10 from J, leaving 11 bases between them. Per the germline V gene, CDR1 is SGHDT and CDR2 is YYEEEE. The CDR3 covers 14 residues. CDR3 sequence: CASSLVAGGSPLHF. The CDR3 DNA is TGTGCCAGCAGCTTGGTAGCAGGAGGATCACCCCTCCACTTT. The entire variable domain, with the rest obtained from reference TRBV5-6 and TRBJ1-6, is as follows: DAGVTQSPTHLIKTRGQQVTLRCSPKSGHDTVSWYQQALGQGPQFIFQYYEEEERQRGNFPDRFSGHQFPNYSSELNVNALLLGDSALYLCASSLVAGGSPLHFGNGTRLTVT.

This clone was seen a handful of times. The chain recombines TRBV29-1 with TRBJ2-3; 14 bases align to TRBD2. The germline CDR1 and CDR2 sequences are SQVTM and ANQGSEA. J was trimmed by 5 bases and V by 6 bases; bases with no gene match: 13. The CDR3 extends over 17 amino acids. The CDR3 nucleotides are TGCAGCGTAGATGGACTAGCGGGGGGTCTGTTTGAAGATACGCAGTATTTT. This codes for CSVDGLAGGLFEDTQYF.

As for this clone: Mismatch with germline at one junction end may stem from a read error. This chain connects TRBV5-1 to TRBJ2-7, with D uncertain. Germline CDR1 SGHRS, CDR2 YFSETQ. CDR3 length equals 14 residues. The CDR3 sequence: CARSLVAPRVEQYF. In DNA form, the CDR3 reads TGCGCCCGCAGCTTGGTAGCTCCCAGAGTCGAGCAGTACTTC.

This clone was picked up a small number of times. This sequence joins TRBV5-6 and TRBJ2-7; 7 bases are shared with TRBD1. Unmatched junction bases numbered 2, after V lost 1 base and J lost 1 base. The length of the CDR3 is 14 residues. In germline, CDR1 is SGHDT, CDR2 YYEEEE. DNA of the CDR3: TGTGCCAGCAGCTTGCTGGGACAGTCCTACGAGCAGTACTTC. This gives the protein CASSLLGQSYEQYF.

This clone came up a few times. The DNA of the CDR3 is TGTGCCAGCAGAATACAGGGGGATAGCAATCAGCCCCAGCATTTT. Translation gives CASRIQGDSNQPQHF. The chain is built from TRBV6-5 and TRBJ1-5; 8 positions match TRBD1. V dropped 6 bases and J dropped 0; count of bases not matched to a gene: 4. CDR1 MNHEY and CDR2 SVGAGI come from the germline V gene. The CDR3 totals 15 residues.

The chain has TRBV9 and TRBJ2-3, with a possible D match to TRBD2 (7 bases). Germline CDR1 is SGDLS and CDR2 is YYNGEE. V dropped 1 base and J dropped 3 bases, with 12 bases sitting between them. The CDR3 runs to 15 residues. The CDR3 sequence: CASSVTGGHTDTQYF. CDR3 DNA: TGTGCCAGCAGCGTAACGGGGGGCCATACAGATACGCAGTATTTT. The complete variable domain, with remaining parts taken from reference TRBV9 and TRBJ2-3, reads DSGVTQTPKHLITATGQRVTLRCSPRSGDLSVYWYQQSLDQGLQFLIQYYNGEERAKGNILERFSAQQFPDLHSELNLSSLELGDSALYFCASSVTGGHTDTQYFGPGTRLTVL.

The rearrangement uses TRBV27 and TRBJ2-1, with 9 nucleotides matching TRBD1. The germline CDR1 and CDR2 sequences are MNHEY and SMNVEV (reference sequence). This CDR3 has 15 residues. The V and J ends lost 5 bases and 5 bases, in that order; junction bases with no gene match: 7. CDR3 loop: CASSPGTGRDNEQFF. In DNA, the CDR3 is TGTGCCAGCAGTCCCGGGACAGGGAGGGACAATGAGCAGTTCTTC.

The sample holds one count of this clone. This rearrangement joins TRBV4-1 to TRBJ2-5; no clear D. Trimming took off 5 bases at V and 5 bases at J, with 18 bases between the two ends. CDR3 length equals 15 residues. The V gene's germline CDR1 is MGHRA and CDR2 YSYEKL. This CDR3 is CASSSLPTSRETQYF. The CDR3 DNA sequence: TGCGCCAGCAGCTCCCTTCCGACATCCAGGGAGACCCAGTACTTC.

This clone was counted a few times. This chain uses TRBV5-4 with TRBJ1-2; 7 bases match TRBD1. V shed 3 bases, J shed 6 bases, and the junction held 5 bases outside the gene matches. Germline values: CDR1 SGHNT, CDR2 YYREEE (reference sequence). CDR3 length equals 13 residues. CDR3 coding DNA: TGTGCCAGCAGCTCCAGGGGGAAGGATGGCTACACCTTC. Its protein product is CASSSRGKDGYTF.

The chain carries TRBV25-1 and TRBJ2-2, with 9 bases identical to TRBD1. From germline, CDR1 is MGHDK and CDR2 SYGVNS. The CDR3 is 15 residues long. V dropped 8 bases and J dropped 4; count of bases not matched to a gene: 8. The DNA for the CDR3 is TGTGCCAGCCGGAAGGGACAGGGTATCACCGGGGAGCTGTTTTTT. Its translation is CASRKGQGITGELFF.

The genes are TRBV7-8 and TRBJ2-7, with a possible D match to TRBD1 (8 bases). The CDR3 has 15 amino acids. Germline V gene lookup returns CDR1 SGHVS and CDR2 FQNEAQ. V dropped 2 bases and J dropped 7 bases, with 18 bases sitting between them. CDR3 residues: CASSLLTGEGGEQYF. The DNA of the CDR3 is TGTGCCAGCAGCTTACTGACAGGGGAGGGGGGGGAGCAGTACTTC.

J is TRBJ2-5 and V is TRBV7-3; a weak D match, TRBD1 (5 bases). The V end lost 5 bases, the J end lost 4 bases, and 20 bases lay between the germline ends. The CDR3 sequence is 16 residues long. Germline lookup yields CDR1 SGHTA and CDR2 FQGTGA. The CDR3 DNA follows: TGTGCCAGCAGCCAAGGGGATGGGCCCATCCCAGAGACCCAGTACTTC. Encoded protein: CASSQGDGPIPETQYF.